A single sample gave rise to the 30 T cell receptor beta chains below, sequenced in a study of blood T cells in healthy people across ages (dated by TCRdb to between 2014 and 2016). To prepare the library, 5' RACE was applied. The sample was run on an Illumina HiSeq 2500. A second about 6 to 11 cycle PCR used a sample-barcoded 5' primer and a J-beta primer mix. Clones were called with MiXCR by TCRdb after fastp trimmed the public reads at Q25, and only in-frame beta chains were retained. CDR3 protein sequences are deduplicated, and each keeps its most common genes and DNA. The sample records hundreds of thousands of distinct CDR3 sequences, about 30% of which are singletons. Clones ranked in the top ten supply around 14% of the sample. Sequencing used blood. The source of these receptors is a woman of 80 years or more in good health.

There are many counts of this clonotype. This may come from a read error, since a much larger clone is one base off. This chain connects TRBV7-9 to TRBJ2-7; 9 positions agree with TRBD1. The length of the CDR3 is 13 residues. From germline, CDR1 is SEHNR and CDR2 FQNEAQ (reference sequence). V dropped 5 bases and J dropped 9; count of bases not matched to a gene: 8. CDR3 residues: CASSPGTGFGQYF. CDR3 DNA sequence: TGTGCCAGCAGCCCCGGGACAGGGTTTGGGCAGTACTTC.

This clonotype was observed a handful of times. This sequence joins TRBV29-1 and TRBJ2-3; tentative D call: TRBD2 (6 bases). The V and J ends lost 3 bases and 5 bases respectively, with 15 bases between them. CDR3 length equals 14 residues. Germline CDR1 SQVTM, CDR2 ANQGSEA. Written as DNA, the CDR3 is TGCAGCGTTGACGGTGGGGGGTCGGGAGATACGCAGTATTTT. It codes for CSVDGGGSGDTQYF.

A note on this clonotype: A much more abundant neighbour one base away suggests this may be a read error. V and J are TRBV20-1 and TRBJ2-5, with D perhaps TRBD1 or TRBD2 (6 bases each). The length of the CDR3 is 14 residues. Germline V gives CDR1 DFQATT, CDR2 SNEGSKA (reference sequence). V gave up 8 bases and J gave up 3 bases, with 19 bases separating them. The CDR3 loop reads CSTSGDKQKETQYF. CDR3 in DNA: TGCAGTACCTCGGGGGACAAGCAAAAAGAGACCCAGTACTTC.

CDR3 sequence reads: CASSRTSGGTGRELFF. Here the CDR3 DNA reads TGTGCCAGCAGCCGTACTAGTGGGGGGACCGGCAGGGAGCTGTTTTTT. The chain links TRBV6-2 or TRBV6-3 to TRBJ2-2; a weak D match, TRBD2 (6 bases). There are 16 residues in the CDR3. Germline CDR1 and CDR2: MNHEY and SVGEGT. V was pared by 6 bases and J by 9 bases, with 23 bases between.

As to this clonotype: A much larger clone sits a single nucleotide away, making a read error possible. The CDR3 spells CASSLLAGLQETQFF. In nucleotides, the CDR3 is TGCGCCAGCAGCTTACTAGCGGGATTGCAAGAGACCCAGTTCTTC. The rearrangement links TRBV5-1 to TRBJ2-1, with 10 bases matching TRBD2. V trimming: 2 bases; J trimming: 13 bases; junction bases outside the gene matches: 12. Germline V gene sequence: CDR1 SGHRS, CDR2 YFSETQ. CDR3 length equals 15 residues.

On this clonotype: A much larger clonotype is one base distant, so this may be a read error. The rearrangement links TRBV5-1 to TRBJ2-7; D is possibly TRBD2 (6 bases). The J call may be mistaken, given a closer DNA end match to TRBJ2-4. There are 16 residues in the CDR3. CDR1 is SGHRS, CDR2 YFSETQ, per germline. The CDR3 DNA reads as TGCGCCAGCAGCTACGCACCGGGACGGGGGAAAAACATTCAGTACTTC. It yields the protein CASSYAPGRGKNIQYF.

Remarks on this clonotype: One base away lies a much larger clone, so this may be a sequencing read error. The rearrangement uses TRBV20-1 and TRBJ2-5; 10 positions match TRBD2. This CDR3 contains 14 residues. V dropped 3 bases and J dropped 11; count of bases not matched to a gene: 12. Germline CDR1 DFQATT, CDR2 SNEGSKA (reference sequence). CDR3 sequence (DNA): TGCAGTGCTAGGCCCAGCGGGGGGGCCAATGAGCAGTACTTC. Translation gives CSARPSGGANEQYF.

This clonotype was found many times. This chain joins TRBV5-5 and TRBJ2-1, with D unresolved. Trimming removed 0 bases at V and 1 base at J, with 11 bases between. Germline CDR1 SGHKS, CDR2 YYEKEE (reference sequence). This CDR3 contains 16 residues. In nucleotides, the CDR3 is TGTGCCAGCAGCTTGGGCAGACCCAGTTCCTACAATGAGCAGTTCTTC. Amino acid sequence: CASSLGRPSSYNEQFF.

In this sample, this clonotype turned up many times. V gene TRBV7-9 combines with J gene TRBJ1-1; 7 nucleotides match TRBD1. The germline gives CDR1 SEHNR, CDR2 FQNEAQ (reference sequence). J lost 4 bases, V lost 4 bases, and 6 bases had no gene match. The CDR3 extends over 14 amino acids. CDR3 sequence (DNA): TGTGCCAGCAGCTGGGAGGGGGCCGCCACTGAAGCTTTCTTT. It is translated as CASSWEGAATEAFF. The entire variable domain, with the rest obtained from reference TRBV7-9 and TRBJ1-1, is as follows: DTGVSQNPRHKITKRGQNVTFRCDPISEHNRLYWYRQTLGQGPEFLTYFQNEAQLEKSRLLSDRFSAERPKGSFSTLEIQRTEQGDSAMYLCASSWEGAATEAFFGQGTRLTVV.

The V gene is TRBV29-1, the J gene TRBJ1-5; 10 bases are shared with TRBD1. The germline CDR1 and CDR2 sequences are SQVTM and ANQGSEA. The junction had 6 bases not matched to a gene; V was cut back by 6 bases and J by 7 bases. The CDR3 extends over 13 amino acids. CDR3 loop: CSVGDRGHQPQHF. In DNA form, the CDR3 reads TGCAGCGTGGGGGACAGGGGTCACCAGCCCCAGCATTTT.

This clonotype has ten or more counts. The chain links TRBV28 to TRBJ1-6; D is unresolved. Germline CDR1 MDHEN, CDR2 SYDVKM. The CDR3 loop spans 12 amino acids. V was clipped by 7 bases and J by 9 bases, with 10 bases between them. The CDR3 nucleotides are TGTGCCAGCAATACCCCCGCTTCACCCCTCCACTTT. Its protein is CASNTPASPLHF.

This clonotype showed up many times. This chain connects TRBV7-2 to TRBJ2-7; no reliable D call. CDR1 SGHTA and CDR2 FQGNSA come from the germline V gene. There are 14 residues in the CDR3. With 1 base removed from V and 0 bases from J, the gap between germline ends came to 7 bases. This CDR3 reads CASSLVGRSYEQYF. In DNA form, the CDR3 reads TGTGCCAGCAGCTTAGTGGGTCGCTCCTACGAGCAGTACTTC. The full variable domain, its missing parts supplied by reference TRBV7-2 and TRBJ2-7, is GAGVSQSPSNKVTEKGKDVELRCDPISGHTALYWYRQSLGQGLEFLIYFQGNSAPDKSGLPSDRFSAERTGGSVSTLTIQRTQQEDSAVYLCASSLVGRSYEQYFGPGTRLTVT.

As to this clonotype: A much larger clone lies a single base off, so this may be a read error. The chain couples TRBV4-1 to TRBJ1-4; TRBD1 aligns across 7 bases. Germline assignment: CDR1 MGHRA and CDR2 YSYEKL. There are 14 residues in the CDR3. In DNA, the CDR3 is TGCGCCAGCAGCCGACAGGGACCTAATGGAAAACTGTTTTTT. Amino acids: CASSRQGPNGKLFF.

This rearrangement joins TRBV7-9 to TRBJ2-3, with D hard to call. The CDR3 spans 15 residues. The V end was cut by 4 bases, the J end by 8 bases, with 19 bases between. Per germline, CDR1 SEHNR and CDR2 FQNEAQ (reference sequence). The CDR3 sequence is CASSSHGSSTGTQYF. CDR3 bases: TGTGCCAGCAGCTCCCACGGGTCCAGCACGGGTACGCAGTATTTT.

This clonotype came up a few times. With a much larger clone just one base away, this may be a read error. The CDR3 bases are TGTGCCAGCAGTTACTCCAGCAGAGGGGGTGGCTACATCTTC. It encodes CASSYSSRGGGYIF. J is TRBJ1-2 and V is TRBV6-5; a weak D match, TRBD1 (6 bases). This CDR3 is 14 amino acids long. Per the germline V gene, CDR1 is MNHEY and CDR2 is SVGAGI.

The chain combines TRBV9 with TRBJ2-5; 10 nucleotides agree with TRBD2. Germline lookup yields CDR1 SGDLS and CDR2 YYNGEE. V shed 1 base and J 3 bases; nucleotides not matched to a gene: 3. This CDR3 comprises 15 residues. The CDR3: CASSVSLAGEETQYF. In DNA form, the CDR3 reads TGTGCCAGCAGCGTAAGTCTAGCGGGGGAAGAGACCCAGTACTTC.

This clonotype came up a few times. V gene TRBV6-2 or TRBV6-3 combines with J gene TRBJ1-4; 7 positions agree with TRBD1. Germline V gene data show CDR1 as MNHEY and CDR2 as SVGEGT. The V segment lost 7 bases and the J segment 4 bases; nucleotides outside the gene matches: 3. This CDR3 spans 13 amino acids. The CDR3 loop is CASNGQVNEKLFF. The CDR3 nucleotides read TGTGCCAGCAACGGACAGGTTAATGAAAAACTGTTTTTT.

The rearrangement uses TRBV12-3 or TRBV12-4 and TRBJ2-1; the D is unclear. The V gene lost 5 bases and the J gene lost 0 bases, with 14 bases spanning the gap. The CDR3 has 16 residues. CDR3 residues: CASSLGRRSSYNEQFF. CDR3 coding DNA: TGTGCCAGCAGTCTCGGGCGGAGAAGCTCCTACAATGAGCAGTTCTTC.

This chain joins TRBV4-3 and TRBJ1-1, with 7 bases fitting TRBD1. The V gene end was trimmed by 1 base and the J gene end by 12 bases; junction bases not matched to a gene: 5. Per the germline V gene, CDR1 is LGHNA and CDR2 is YSLEER. The CDR3 has 12 residues. The CDR3 is CASSQGGGWTFF. CDR3 in DNA: TGCGCCAGCAGCCAAGGAGGGGGCTGGACTTTCTTT.

This sequence joins TRBV20-1 and TRBJ2-5, with D tentatively TRBD1 or TRBD2 (6 bases each). The tail of the sequence fits TRBJ2-1 better, so the J call may be wrong. There are 13 residues in the CDR3. Germline-derived CDR1 and CDR2 are DFQATT and SNEGSKA (reference sequence). Written as DNA, the CDR3 is TGCAGTGCTGGAGGGGGGTTCCAAGAGACCCAGTTCTTC. Translated, it gives CSAGGGFQETQFF.

A few counts support this clonotype. This chain links TRBV20-1 with TRBJ2-3; 7 bases agree with TRBD2. Germline CDR1 and CDR2: DFQATT and SNEGSKA (reference sequence). The J segment lost 0 bases and the V segment lost 4 bases, leaving 10 bases of the junction unmatched. The CDR3 loop spans 16 amino acids. The CDR3 loop reads CSATRGVRSSTDTQYF. CDR3 coding DNA: TGCAGTGCTACCCGGGGGGTCCGTTCTAGCACAGATACGCAGTATTTT.

The rearrangement joins TRBV7-3 to TRBJ2-3; 9 bases are a match to TRBD2. J lost 4 bases, V lost 6 bases, and 8 bases had no gene match. The CDR3 is 15 amino acids. Looked up from germline, CDR1 is SGHTA and CDR2 is FQGTGA. The CDR3 sequence: CASRPSGEGADTQYF. CDR3 bases: TGTGCCAGCAGACCTAGCGGGGAGGGGGCAGATACGCAGTATTTT.

This clonotype came up many times. The V and J genes are TRBV28 and TRBJ1-1; D not certain. V was trimmed by 6 bases and J by 0 bases, leaving 5 bases between them. CDR1 is MDHEN, CDR2 SYDVKM, per germline. The CDR3 is made up of 12 amino acids. CDR3 residues: CASRVVNTEAFF. The CDR3 coding sequence is TGTGCCAGCAGAGTAGTGAACACTGAAGCTTTCTTT.

With respect to this clonotype: It may be a read error: a sequence one base away is much more abundant. The V gene is TRBV28, the J gene TRBJ1-5; a weak D match, TRBD1 (5 bases). V was shortened by 6 bases and J by 4 bases, with 16 bases between the two germline ends. Germline CDR1 and CDR2: MDHEN and SYDVKM. The CDR3 is made up of 15 amino acids. In DNA, the CDR3 is TGTGCCAGCAGGCCAACTAGAGGGGCAAATCAGCCCCAGCATTTT. It specifies CASRPTRGANQPQHF.

The chain links TRBV7-6 to TRBJ1-5; TRBD1 aligns across 10 bases. The germline V gene encodes CDR1 SGHVS and CDR2 FNYEAQ. J was trimmed by 0 bases and V by 3 bases; bases with no gene match: 5. The CDR3 runs 17 residues. The CDR3 protein is CASSLGQGMASNQPQHF. CDR3 bases: TGTGCCAGCAGCTTGGGACAGGGGATGGCTAGCAATCAGCCCCAGCATTTT. Together with reference TRBV7-6 and TRBJ1-5, the CDR3 gives the full variable domain: GAGVSQSPRYKVTKRGQDVALRCDPISGHVSLYWYRQALGQGPEFLTYFNYEAQQDKSGLPNDRFSAERPEGSISTLTIQRTEQRDSAMYRCASSLGQGMASNQPQHFGDGTRLSIL.

In the case of this clonotype: The junction and the germline gene differ at one end; a read error may be behind it. This rearrangement joins TRBV7-2 to TRBJ2-7, with D maybe TRBD2 (6 bases). This CDR3 is built from 14 residues. The V gene's germline CDR1 is SGHTA and CDR2 FQGNSA. This CDR3 reads CVSSLGTARDEQYF. The CDR3 nucleotides read TGTGTCAGCAGCCTCGGGACTGCGCGAGATGAGCAGTACTTC. The full variable domain, its missing parts supplied by reference TRBV7-2 and TRBJ2-7, is GAGVSQSPSNKVTEKGKDVELRCDPISGHTALYWYRQSLGQGLEFLIYFQGNSAPDKSGLPSDRFSAERTGGSVSTLTIQRTQQEDSAVYLCVSSLGTARDEQYFGPGTRLTVT.

The chain uses TRBV5-1 and TRBJ2-7; 8 bases map to TRBD1. Germline loops: CDR1 SGHRS, CDR2 YFSETQ. The length of the CDR3 is 15 residues. The trim removed 0 bases at V and 3 bases at J, leaving 5 bases unmatched. This chain's CDR3 is CASSLGSTGVYEQYF. In DNA form, the CDR3 reads TGCGCCAGCAGCTTGGGTTCGACAGGGGTCTACGAGCAGTACTTC.

This clonotype has ten or more counts. The V and J genes are TRBV5-1 and TRBJ2-3, with D maybe TRBD1 (5 bases). The CDR3 covers 15 residues. The V end lost 4 bases, the J end lost 0 bases, and 12 bases lay between the germline ends. Germline loops: CDR1 SGHRS, CDR2 YFSETQ. In nucleotides, the CDR3 is TGCGCCAGCAGCACCCAGGGATTAAGCACAGATACGCAGTATTTT. It yields the protein CASSTQGLSTDTQYF.

This clonotype has a handful of counts. The chain links TRBV27 to TRBJ1-1; possibly TRBD1 for D (5 bases). This CDR3 region has 17 residues. V was trimmed by 1 base and J by 5 bases, leaving 20 bases between them. Looked up from germline, CDR1 is MNHEY and CDR2 is SMNVEV (reference sequence). The CDR3 loop reads CASSLYLGGGLRTEAFF. CDR3 sequence (DNA): TGTGCCAGCAGTTTATACTTGGGGGGGGGATTAAGGACTGAAGCTTTCTTT.

The gene calls are TRBV28 and TRBJ2-1; TRBD2 matches at 12 bases. The J call may not be correct, given that the DNA end is closer to TRBJ2-7. In germline, CDR1 is MDHEN, CDR2 SYDVKM. The CDR3 extends over 17 amino acids. The CDR3 loop reads CASSLSTSGSSYNEQYF. Here the CDR3 DNA reads TGTGCCAGCAGTTTATCGACTAGCGGGAGCTCCTACAATGAGCAGTACTTC.